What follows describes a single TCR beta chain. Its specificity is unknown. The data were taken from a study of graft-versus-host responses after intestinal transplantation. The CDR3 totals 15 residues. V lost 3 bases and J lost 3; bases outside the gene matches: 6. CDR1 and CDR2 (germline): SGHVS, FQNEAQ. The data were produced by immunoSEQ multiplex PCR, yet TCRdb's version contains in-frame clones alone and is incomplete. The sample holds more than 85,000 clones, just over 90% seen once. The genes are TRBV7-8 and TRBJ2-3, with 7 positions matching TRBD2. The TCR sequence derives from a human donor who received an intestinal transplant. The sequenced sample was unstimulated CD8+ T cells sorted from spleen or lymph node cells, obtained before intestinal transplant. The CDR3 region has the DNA TGTGCCAGCAGCTTGCCCCCGGGGGGAACAGATACGCAGTATTTT. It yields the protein CASSLPPGGTDTQYF.